The subject of this entry is one TCR beta chain. The entry originates in a study of blood T cell repertoires in COVID-19. Study overall: Italy, Spain and the United States were the sources of the convalescent and acute COVID-19 samples. Sources were T cells, B-cell-depleted T cells, or PBMCs; the material itself was cDNA or gDNA.

Original analysis: Amplification of reference gene primers provided the estimated nucleated cell counts. Profiled with immunoSEQ multiplex PCR; TCRdb holds only in-frame clones, not every one. V, J and clone size are those of that table, while D and trimming were read from the DNA. The table has 110,000 to 150,000 clones, over 75% seen once; the top ten hold about 1.7%. The CDR3 length is 15 residues. From germline, CDR1 is SGHRS and CDR2 YFSETQ. Trimming took off 0 bases at V and 3 bases at J, with 12 bases between the two ends. The chain joins TRBV5-1 to TRBJ1-1; D gene ambiguous. The receptor was derived from a woman aged 45 to 65 with acute or convalescent COVID-19. The specimen was peripheral blood. The CDR3 sequence: CASSLAPGLHTEAFF. In nucleotides, the CDR3 is TGCGCCAGCAGCTTGGCGCCAGGCCTCCACACTGAAGCTTTCTTT.